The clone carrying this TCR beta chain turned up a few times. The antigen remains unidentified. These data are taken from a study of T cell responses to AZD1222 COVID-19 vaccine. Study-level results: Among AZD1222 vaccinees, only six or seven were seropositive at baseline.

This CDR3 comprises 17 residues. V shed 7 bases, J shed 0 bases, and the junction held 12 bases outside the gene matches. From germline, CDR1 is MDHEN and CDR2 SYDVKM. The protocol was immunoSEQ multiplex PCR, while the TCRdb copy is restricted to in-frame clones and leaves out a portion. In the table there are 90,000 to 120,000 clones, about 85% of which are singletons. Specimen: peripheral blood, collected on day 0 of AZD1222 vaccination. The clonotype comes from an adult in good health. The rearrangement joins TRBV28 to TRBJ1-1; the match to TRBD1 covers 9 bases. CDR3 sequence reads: CASTSSTGGFLNTEAFF. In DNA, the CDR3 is TGTGCCAGCACCTCCTCAACAGGGGGCTTCCTGAACACTGAAGCTTTCTTT.